The 17 T cell receptor beta chains reported below all come from one sample, sequenced in a study of blood T cell repertoires in COVID-19. TCRdb's copy holds only in-frame clones and misses some; the assay was immunoSEQ multiplex PCR. The table shows 95,000 to 110,000 clones, with about 90% occurring only once. Sequencing input: peripheral blood. These receptors were taken from a woman aged 60 to 75 with acute or convalescent COVID-19.

This chain uses TRBV28 with TRBJ1-2, with 7 bases matching TRBD1. Trimming at V came to 7 bases and at J to 0 bases, leaving 5 bases not matched to a gene. The CDR3 totals 14 residues. Germline values: CDR1 MDHEN, CDR2 SYDVKM. CDR3 sequence reads: CASTTGPPNYGYTF. The CDR3 nucleotides read TGTGCCAGCACGACAGGGCCTCCTAACTATGGCTACACCTTC.

This clone was observed a single time. The chain carries TRBV28 and TRBJ2-7, with D perhaps matching TRBD2 (6 bases). Germline CDR1 MDHEN, CDR2 SYDVKM. The V and J ends lost 7 bases and 7 bases respectively, with 26 bases between them. This CDR3 comprises 16 residues. DNA for the CDR3: TGTGCCAGCACTCAACCGGATACGGGAGTCGCGGGAGAGCAGTACTTC. Encoded protein: CASTQPDTGVAGEQYF.

V usage is TRBV6-6 and J usage is TRBJ1-4; D may be TRBD1 (5 bases). The V gene's germline CDR1 is MNHNY and CDR2 SVGAGI (reference sequence). CDR3 length: 15 residues. V was trimmed by 8 bases and J by 4 bases, leaving 17 bases between them. CDR3 bases: TGTGCCAGCGACTCTGCGGGGCGGCTTAATGAAAAACTGTTTTTT. Protein product: CASDSAGRLNEKLFF.

The rearrangement joins TRBV28 to TRBJ2-6, with 7 bases identical to TRBD1. The CDR3 is made up of 15 amino acids. J gave up 4 bases and V 6 bases, and 6 bases lay outside the gene matches. Germline values: CDR1 MDHEN, CDR2 SYDVKM. CDR3 sequence (DNA): TGTGCCAGCAGCCGAGGGGGCTCAGGGGCCAACGTCCTGACTTTC. It is translated as CASSRGGSGANVLTF. Based on the CDR3 plus reference TRBV28 and TRBJ2-6, the full variable domain is DVKVTQSSRYLVKRTGEKVFLECVQDMDHENMFWYRQDPGLGLRLIYFSYDVKMKEKGDIPEGYSVSREKKERFSLILESASTNQTSMYLCASSRGGSGANVLTFGAGSRLTVL.

The chain joins TRBV6-6 to TRBJ1-5; D possibly corresponds to TRBD1 (5 bases). CDR1 and CDR2 from the germline V gene are MNHNY and SVGAGI (reference sequence). V was trimmed by 6 bases and J by 2 bases, leaving 11 bases between them. The CDR3 is 14 amino acids. The CDR3 spells CASRLGQGNQPQHF. CDR3 DNA sequence: TGTGCCAGCAGATTGGGGCAGGGCAATCAGCCCCAGCATTTT.

V gene TRBV27 combines with J gene TRBJ2-3, with D tentatively TRBD2 (7 bases). The CDR3 runs to 16 residues. The germline CDR1 and CDR2 sequences are MNHEY and SMNVEV (reference sequence). V shed 3 bases and J shed 4 bases, with 17 bases lying between them. CDR3 amino acids: CASSFRTLGGPDTQYF. In DNA form, the CDR3 reads TGTGCCAGCAGTTTCCGGACCCTGGGGGGGCCAGATACGCAGTATTTT.

The V and J genes are TRBV12-3 or TRBV12-4 and TRBJ1-2; D is unresolved. CDR3 size: 13 residues. Trimming took 3 bases from V and 0 from J, leaving 5 bases between them. This chain's CDR3 is CASSFIANYGYTF. CDR3 in DNA: TGTGCCAGCAGTTTTATCGCTAACTATGGCTACACCTTC.

Here the CDR3 reads CASSQEGGHYEQYF. CDR3 nucleotide sequence: TGCGCCAGCAGCCAAGAGGGGGGTCACTACGAGCAGTACTTC. The gene calls are TRBV4-1 and TRBJ2-7; TRBD2 is a possible D gene (6 bases). This CDR3 region has 14 residues. Germline-derived CDR1 and CDR2 are MGHRA and YSYEKL. V was shortened by 0 bases and J by 3 bases, with 9 bases between the two germline ends.

This chain uses TRBV7-9 with TRBJ1-3; D gene ambiguous. Per the germline V gene, CDR1 is SEHNR and CDR2 is FQNEAQ (reference sequence). V was clipped by 2 bases and J by 2 bases, with 7 bases between them. This CDR3 is built from 14 residues. CDR3 nucleotide sequence: TGTGCCAGCAGCTTATATGCGACTGGAAACACCATATATTTT. Residues: CASSLYATGNTIYF.

The rearrangement links TRBV4-2 to TRBJ2-2, with 13 bases identical to TRBD2. CDR1 is LGHNA, CDR2 YNFKEQ, per germline. This CDR3 has 15 amino acids. The ends lost 5 bases at V and 9 bases at J; junction bases unmatched: 6. The CDR3 here is CASSDQLAGGRELFF. Written as DNA, the CDR3 is TGTGCCAGCAGCGACCAACTAGCGGGAGGGAGGGAGCTGTTTTTT.

This chain joins TRBV27 and TRBJ2-1; D uncertain. Trimming shortened V by 6 bases and J by 3 bases, and 12 bases separated the two germline ends. The CDR3 is 14 residues long. The germline V gene encodes CDR1 MNHEY and CDR2 SMNVEV (reference sequence). The CDR3 loop is CASRFIDNYNEQFF. The CDR3 DNA reads as TGTGCCAGCAGGTTTATCGACAACTACAATGAGCAGTTCTTC.

The chain uses TRBV28 and TRBJ1-5; unclear D gene. CDR1 and CDR2 (germline): MDHEN, SYDVKM. V was trimmed by 1 base and J by 5 bases, leaving 3 bases between them. There are 12 residues in the CDR3. DNA of the CDR3: TGTGCCAGCAGTTTATCGGATCAGCCCCAGCATTTT. It translates to CASSLSDQPQHF.

The V call is TRBV18, the J call TRBJ1-2, with TRBD1 identical over 8 bases. The junction had 4 bases not matched to a gene; V was cut back by 5 bases and J by 2 bases. The CDR3 runs 14 residues. In germline, CDR1 is KGHSH, CDR2 LQKENI. In nucleotides, the CDR3 is TGTGCCAGCTCAACGACAGGGGACAACTATGGCTACACCTTC. Its protein is CASSTTGDNYGYTF.

The chain uses TRBV29-1 and TRBJ2-3; 11 nucleotides align to TRBD2. The CDR3 loop spans 17 amino acids. The junction had 11 bases not matched to a gene; V was cut back by 4 bases and J by 2 bases. Germline CDR1 and CDR2: SQVTM and ANQGSEA. CDR3 in DNA: TGCAGCGTTGTAGGAGTCGGGACTAGCGGCCCCACAGATACGCAGTATTTT. It specifies CSVVGVGTSGPTDTQYF.

The chain has TRBV18 and TRBJ1-4; 11 nucleotides match TRBD1. In germline, CDR1 is KGHSH, CDR2 LQKENI. The CDR3 spans 18 residues. Germline trimming cut 2 bases from V and 3 bases from J; bases unmatched to any gene: 8. CDR3 nucleotides: TGTGCCAGCTCACCAGGCCGGGACAGGGGGACTTCTAATGAAAAACTGTTTTTT. This gives the protein CASSPGRDRGTSNEKLFF.

The J gene is TRBJ1-2, the V gene TRBV28; 7 nucleotides match TRBD1. Trimming took 5 bases from V and 1 from J; bases not matched to a gene: 7. CDR3 length: 15 amino acids. Germline V lookup: CDR1 MDHEN, CDR2 SYDVKM. Here the CDR3 reads CASSAGTARNYGYTF. CDR3 DNA sequence: TGTGCCAGCAGTGCGGGGACAGCCCGTAACTATGGCTACACCTTC.

This chain uses TRBV5-1 with TRBJ1-2; D unresolved. V lost 2 bases to trimming and J lost 8 bases, with 16 bases between them. The CDR3 has 14 amino acids. Germline CDR1 is SGHRS and CDR2 is YFSETQ. CDR3 nucleotides: TGCGCCAGCAGCTTCGAATCTTCGAGGGAAGGCTACACCTTC. The encoded protein is CASSFESSREGYTF.